This entry lists 10 T cell receptor beta chains sequenced from one sample in a study of shared clonotypes between healthy human individuals. The data were produced by immunoSEQ multiplex PCR, yet TCRdb's version contains in-frame clones alone and is incomplete. The sample has about 2,200,000 clones; about 93% are singletons. Terminally differentiated effector memory CD45RA+ cells were left out of the naive CD8 fraction, which was CD45RO-negative and positively selected for CCR7. Sequenced: naive CD8+ T cells from PBMCs. The receptors here all came from a man between 18 and 29 years old in good health. Some clones in this sample may be carry-over from other donors' samples.

This clone appeared a few times. The V call is TRBV19, the J call TRBJ2-3; 9 bases line up with TRBD1. The germline CDR1 and CDR2 sequences are LNHDA and SQIVND (reference sequence). The trim removed 5 bases at V and 0 bases at J, leaving 3 bases unmatched. This CDR3 region has 15 residues. The CDR3 nucleotides are TGTGCCAGTAGTTGGGGACAGGGCAGCACAGATACGCAGTATTTT. This translates into CASSWGQGSTDTQYF. Based on the CDR3 plus reference TRBV19 and TRBJ2-3, the full variable domain is DGGITQSPKYLFRKEGQNVTLSCEQNLNHDAMYWYRQDPGQGLRLIYYSQIVNDFQKGDIAEGYSVSREKKESFPLTVTSAQKNPTAFYLCASSWGQGSTDTQYFGPGTRLTVL.

The DNA for the CDR3 is TGTGCCAGCAGCAACCGGGACGACTCCTACGAGCAGTACTTC. Its translation: CASSNRDDSYEQYF. The chain has TRBV13 and TRBJ2-7; D assignment may be TRBD1 or TRBD2 (5 bases each). The V gene lost 5 bases and the J gene lost 0 bases, with 11 bases spanning the gap. Looked up from germline, CDR1 is PRHDT and CDR2 is FYEKMQ (reference sequence). The CDR3 loop spans 14 amino acids.

CDR3 sequence (DNA): TGTGCCTTACAATTGTCGGGGGCCTACAATGAGCAGTTCTTC. Protein sequence: CALQLSGAYNEQFF. V usage is TRBV30 and J usage is TRBJ2-1; possible D gene TRBD2, 6 bases. This CDR3 is built from 14 residues. Germline-derived CDR1 and CDR2 are GTSNPN and SVGIG (reference sequence). Trimming cost V 7 bases and J 2 bases, with 15 bases left between them.

The gene calls are TRBV11-2 and TRBJ2-4, with D possibly matching TRBD2 (5 bases). The CDR3 runs 16 residues. V gave up 4 bases and J gave up 0 bases, with 13 bases separating them. Germline CDR1 SGHAT, CDR2 FQNNGV. CDR3 nucleotides: TGTGCCAGCAGCTACGAAGGGAGAGTAGCCAAAAACATTCAGTACTTC. Protein: CASSYEGRVAKNIQYF. Full variable domain (missing parts from reference TRBV11-2 and TRBJ2-4): EAGVAQSPRYKIIEKRQSVAFWCNPISGHATLYWYQQILGQGPKLLIQFQNNGVVDDSQLPKDRFSAERLKGVDSTLKIQPAKLEDSAVYLCASSYEGRVAKNIQYFGAGTRLSVL.

The chain uses TRBV9 and TRBJ2-2, with a tentative D call TRBD2 (6 bases). The germline V gene has CDR1 SGDLS and CDR2 YYNGEE. Trimming took off 0 bases at V and 3 bases at J, with 12 bases between the two ends. CDR3 length: 16 amino acids. CDR3 sequence reads: CASSVVARDYTGELFF. DNA of the CDR3: TGTGCCAGCAGCGTAGTCGCGAGGGACTACACCGGGGAGCTGTTTTTT.

The chain is built from TRBV5-4 and TRBJ2-1; D is ambiguous. V was clipped by 0 bases and J by 5 bases, with 15 bases between them. This CDR3 comprises 16 residues. CDR1 and CDR2 (germline): SGHNT, YYREEE (reference sequence). CDR3 coding DNA: TGTGCCAGCAGCTTGGGGGCGGATGCCTTAAACAATGAGCAGTTCTTC. This gives the protein CASSLGADALNNEQFF.

The V and J genes are TRBV28 and TRBJ1-5; D gene uncertain. Germline assignment: CDR1 MDHEN and CDR2 SYDVKM. The CDR3 contains 12 residues. The V end was cut by 10 bases, the J end by 4 bases, with 11 bases between. CDR3 bases: TGTGCCACCTCGTGGGGTAATCAGCCCCAGCATTTT. Its protein is CATSWGNQPQHF.

This clone was seen only a few times. Other nucleotide sequences from this sample produce the same CDR3. The rearrangement links TRBV7-9 to TRBJ2-7; unclear D gene. This CDR3 is built from 13 residues. V dropped 8 bases and J dropped 0 bases, with 11 bases sitting between them. From germline, CDR1 is SEHNR and CDR2 FQNEAQ (reference sequence). This chain's CDR3 is CASSVSSSYEQYF. CDR3 coding DNA: TGTGCCAGCTCTGTTTCAAGCTCCTACGAGCAGTACTTC.

The table lists this clone with a few counts. The J gene is TRBJ1-3, the V gene TRBV27; no reliable D call. There are 14 residues in the CDR3. Germline V lookup: CDR1 MNHEY, CDR2 SMNVEV (reference sequence). V shed 5 bases and J shed 3 bases, with 11 bases lying between them. In nucleotides, the CDR3 is TGTGCCAGCAGTCCAACCATAGTTGGAAACACCATATATTTT. This encodes CASSPTIVGNTIYF.

J is TRBJ1-5 and V is TRBV5-3; D is ambiguous. TRBV5-3 is known as an ORF, though its function is uncertain. There are 14 residues in the CDR3. V lost 4 bases to trimming and J lost 6 bases, with 14 bases between them. This CDR3 is CARSKGESSQPQHF. Written as DNA, the CDR3 is TGTGCCAGAAGCAAGGGTGAGTCTTCTCAGCCCCAGCATTTT.